These 10 T cell receptor beta chains were sequenced from one sample in a study of T-cell reconstitution after alpha-beta-depleted transplantation in children. Preparation of the TCRbeta library involved a method that used unique molecular identifiers. TCRdb re-derived calls from the PCR reads in MiXCR, one entry per CDR3 protein. The table has approximately 210,000 distinct CDR3 sequences, 13% to 15% seen once. The source material was PBMCs from the stem cell graft donor, sampled from the stem cell graft. The receptors derive from a human donor who donated a stem cell graft to a child with acute lymphoblastic leukemia.

In this sample, this clonotype turned up many times. This chain uses TRBV6-6 with TRBJ1-2; tentative D call: TRBD1 (5 bases). Trimming took off 5 bases at V and 3 bases at J, with 10 bases between the two ends. The CDR3 loop spans 13 amino acids. Germline CDR1 MNHNY, CDR2 SVGAGI (reference sequence). CDR3 residues: CASSPQGYYGYTF. CDR3 DNA sequence: TGTGCCAGCAGTCCCCAGGGCTACTATGGCTACACCTTC.

This clonotype appeared many times. The chain has TRBV12-3 or TRBV12-4 and TRBJ2-1, with TRBD2 matching 13 bases. CDR3 size: 16 residues. V trimming: 6 bases; J trimming: 5 bases; junction bases outside the gene matches: 7. The CDR3 DNA follows: TGTGCCAGCAGCCCCCGACTAGCGGGAGGCCACAATGAGCAGTTCTTC. This translates into CASSPRLAGGHNEQFF.

This clonotype was observed many times. CDR3 in amino acids: CASSLHRQGYTDTQYF. The CDR3 DNA is TGCGCCAGCAGCTTGCACCGACAGGGATATACGGATACGCAGTATTTT. J is TRBJ2-3 and V is TRBV5-1, with 7 bases matching TRBD1. This CDR3 has 16 amino acids. Trimming cost V 1 base and J 6 bases; bases outside gene matches: 11. Germline CDR1 is SGHRS and CDR2 is YFSETQ.

This clonotype has ten or more counts. The chain has TRBV6-5 and TRBJ1-2; a possible D gene is TRBD1 (5 bases). Per the germline V gene, CDR1 is MNHEY and CDR2 is SVGAGI. Between the trimmed V and J ends, which lost 6 bases and 2 bases, there was a span of 10 bases. This CDR3 contains 13 residues. The CDR3 here is CASRVDRNYGYTF. The CDR3 nucleotides are TGTGCCAGCAGAGTAGACAGAAACTATGGCTACACCTTC.

This clonotype showed up many times. One end of the junction is discordant with germline, which a read error may explain. The V and J genes are TRBV29-1 and TRBJ2-7; tentative D call: TRBD1 (5 bases). Germline V lookup: CDR1 SQVTM, CDR2 ANQGSEA. The CDR3 has 13 amino acids. This CDR3 reads CSVEAGQAYEQYF. The CDR3 region has the DNA TGCAGCGTGGAAGCAGGACAAGCCTACGAGCAGTACTTC.

This clonotype has only a few counts. The chain carries TRBV5-1 and TRBJ2-6; D possibly corresponds to TRBD2 (5 bases). Germline CDR1 SGHRS, CDR2 YFSETQ. The CDR3 is 18 residues long. Trimming pared 1 base from V and 1 base from J, leaving 15 bases between. This chain's CDR3 is CASSLRNDGGSGANVLTF. The CDR3 region has the DNA TGCGCCAGCAGCTTGCGAAATGACGGAGGATCTGGGGCCAACGTCCTGACTTTC.

This clonotype was observed at least ten times. The chain links TRBV20-1 to TRBJ2-6; perhaps TRBD2 as D (7 bases). V was trimmed by 1 base and J by 2 bases, leaving 18 bases between them. This CDR3 spans 18 amino acids. Germline CDR1 reads DFQATT; CDR2 reads SNEGSKA (reference sequence). CDR3 in DNA: TGCAGTGCTAGAGCCGCCTGGGGGGAGGGGGCTGGGGCCAACGTCCTGACTTTC. It translates to CSARAAWGEGAGANVLTF.

This clonotype was seen ten or more times. The rearrangement joins TRBV6-5 to TRBJ2-1; D call uncertain. Trimming shortened V by 0 bases and J by 8 bases, and 14 bases separated the two germline ends. This CDR3 comprises 15 residues. CDR1 is MNHEY, CDR2 SVGAGI, per germline. CDR3 sequence: CASSYSTVGKYEQFF. The CDR3, as DNA: TGTGCCAGCAGTTACTCGACCGTGGGGAAGTATGAGCAGTTCTTC.

Many counts were recorded for this clonotype. The chain combines TRBV7-2 with TRBJ2-3; 7 nucleotides match TRBD2. Trimming cost V 5 bases and J 6 bases; bases outside gene matches: 8. There are 14 residues in the CDR3. In germline, CDR1 is SGHTA, CDR2 FQGNSA. This CDR3 reads CASSQVAGADTQYF. In DNA form, the CDR3 reads TGTGCCAGCAGCCAGGTGGCGGGAGCCGATACGCAGTATTTT.

This clonotype was found many times. The chain uses TRBV30 and TRBJ1-4; D is unclear. Germline values: CDR1 GTSNPN, CDR2 SVGIG (reference sequence). The CDR3 runs to 12 residues. V lost 2 bases to trimming and J lost 13 bases, with 14 bases between them. This CDR3 reads CAWSRPTSRLFF. The CDR3 bases are TGTGCCTGGAGTCGCCCAACAAGTCGACTGTTTTTT. The variable domain in full, with the rest retrieved from reference TRBV30 and TRBJ1-4, is SQTIHQWPATLVQPVGSPLSLECTVEGTSNPNLYWYRQAAGRGLQLLFYSVGIGQISSEVPQNLSASRPQDRQFILSSKKLLLSDSGFYLCAWSRPTSRLFFGSGTQLSVL.